These T cell receptor beta chains were read from a single sample in a study of T cell responses to AZD1222 COVID-19 vaccine. The assay was immunoSEQ multiplex PCR, and TCRdb's table has in-frame clones only and misses some. The table shows some 92,000 clones, with about 90% occurring only once. The sample consisted of peripheral blood, taken on day 0 of AZD1222 vaccination. The receptor source for this set is an adult in good health. Both conserved end residues are part of each CDR3. The D gene is left open where the match is weak. The size entry is marked missing in some rows and otherwise reads once, few, many or a size class.

length	D	V	size	J	DNA	CDR3
14	NA	TRBV4-2	NA	TRBJ2-1	TGTGCCAGCAGCCAAGTGCGAGAGTACAATGAGCAGTTCTTC	CASSQVREYNEQFF
12	TRBD1	TRBV7-8	NA	TRBJ1-2	TGTGCCAGCAGCCAAGGGGGCGCGGGCTACACCTTC	CASSQGGAGYTF
16	NA	TRBV18	NA	TRBJ2-5	TGTGCCAGCTCACCAACGAGGAAGGGATTCCAAGAGACCCAGTACTTC	CASSPTRKGFQETQYF
17	TRBD2	TRBV29-1	NA	TRBJ2-3	TGCAGCGTTGAAGATCGAGGAGCGGGGGGACCCACAGATACGCAGTATTTT	CSVEDRGAGGPTDTQYF
15	NA	TRBV27	NA	TRBJ1-2	TGTGCCAGCAGGCCAACAGGGTTCCTCGGGTATGGCTACACCTTC	CASRPTGFLGYGYTF
13	TRBD1	TRBV5-6	once	TRBJ2-7	TGTGCCAGCAAGAGGACAGGGTACTACGAGCAGTACTTC	CASKRTGYYEQYF
16	NA	TRBV19	once	TRBJ1-5	TGTGCCAGTAGTACAACAGGGAGCTCTAGCAATCAGCCCCAGCATTTT	CASSTTGSSSNQPQHF
14	TRBD2	TRBV4-2	once	TRBJ2-5	TGTGCCAGCAGCCAAGAGCTAGCGGAAGAGACCCAGTACTTC	CASSQELAEETQYF
15	NA	TRBV10-3	once	TRBJ1-1	TGTGCCATCAGTGAGTCAGGGCGGCAGCGGACTGAAGCTTTCTTT	CAISESGRQRTEAFF
13	TRBD1	TRBV9	NA	TRBJ1-2	TGTGCCAGCAGAAGGACAGGGAAGAGTGGCTACACCTTC	CASRRTGKSGYTF
14	NA	TRBV19	NA	TRBJ2-7	TGTGCCACTAAGCAGGAGGGGTACTCCTACGAGCAGTACTTC	CATKQEGYSYEQYF
15	NA	TRBV10-1	NA	TRBJ2-5	TGCGCCAGCAGTGACCAACGAGGGGGAAGCCAGACCCAGTACTTC	CASSDQRGGSQTQYF
13	TRBD1	TRBV6-5	NA	TRBJ1-6	TGTGCCAGCGGCTACAGGGGAAATTCACCCCTCCACTTT	CASGYRGNSPLHF
10	NA	TRBV27	once	TRBJ2-4	TGTGCCAGCAGGAAAAACATTCAGTACTTC	CASRKNIQYF
15	NA	TRBV4-1	once	TRBJ1-5	TGCGCCAGCAGCCGAAAACAGGGAAGCAATCAGCCCCAGCATTTT	CASSRKQGSNQPQHF
13	NA	TRBV21-1	once	TRBJ1-1	TGTGCCAGCAGCAAAACACCGAACACTGAAGCTTTCTTT	CASSKTPNTEAFF
14	NA	TRBV29-1	once	TRBJ1-1	TGCAGCGTTGATGATGAGGGTGCGGGCACTGAAGCTTTCTTT	CSVDDEGAGTEAFF
13	NA	TRBV20-1	NA	TRBJ2-5	TGCAGTGCTAGTCCCTCGTACCAAGAGACCCAGTACTTC	CSASPSYQETQYF
17	NA	TRBV19	NA	TRBJ1-1	TGTGCCAGTAGTATATTCCATTGGGACACCAAGAACACTGAAGCTTTCTTT	CASSIFHWDTKNTEAFF
13	NA	TRBV3-1/TRBV3-2	NA	TRBJ2-2	TGTGCCAGCAGCTGGGCGAACACCGGGGAGCTGTTTTTT	CASSWANTGELFF
14	NA	TRBV7-8	NA	TRBJ2-1	TGTGCCAGCAGCTTAGCGAGTACGTACAATGAGCAGTTCTTC	CASSLASTYNEQFF
16	TRBD2	TRBV7-2	NA	TRBJ2-7	TGTGCCAGCAGCCCGGGGGGGGGACTAGCGAGGAACGAGCAGTACTTC	CASSPGGGLARNEQYF
13	NA	TRBV13	NA	TRBJ1-6	TGTGCCGTAAACAGGGTTTATAATTCACCCCTCCACTTT	CAVNRVYNSPLHF
14	NA	TRBV15	NA	TRBJ1-4	TGTGCCACCAGCCGAGGGCGGGAAGGTGAAAAACTGTTTTTT	CATSRGREGEKLFF
16	NA	TRBV5-4	NA	TRBJ2-3	TGTGCCAGCAGCTCATTCATAAGACAGCGACCAGATACGCAGTATTTT	CASSSFIRQRPDTQYF
14	NA	TRBV18	NA	TRBJ2-5	TGTGCCAGCGGACCGGGGGCAGGCGAAGAGACCCAGTACTTC	CASGPGAGEETQYF
13	NA	TRBV9	NA	TRBJ1-3	TGTGCCAGCAGCTCTTCCTCTGGAAACACCATATATTTT	CASSSSSGNTIYF
12	NA	TRBV30	once	TRBJ1-2	TGTGCCTGGGAGGGAGGAGGTTATGGCTACACCTTC	CAWEGGGYGYTF
15	TRBD2	TRBV10-2	NA	TRBJ2-7	TGCGCCAGCAGTTTCCAAACTAGCGGAACGGGGGAGCAGTACTTC	CASSFQTSGTGEQYF
13	NA	TRBV30	NA	TRBJ2-2	TGTGCCTGGAGTGAACAGGCGACCGGGGAGCTGTTTTTT	CAWSEQATGELFF
15	TRBD1	TRBV4-2	NA	TRBJ2-7	TGTGCCAGCAGCCAAGTAGGGACAGGGGGGCTCGAGCAGTACTTC	CASSQVGTGGLEQYF
15	NA	TRBV29-1	NA	TRBJ1-1	TGCAGCGTTGAGCTCTCCAGGGATGGTGGCACTGAAGCTTTCTTT	CSVELSRDGGTEAFF
14	TRBD2	TRBV7-2	NA	TRBJ2-7	TGTGCCAGCACAAACCGCGGGGGCTCCTACGAGCAGTACTTC	CASTNRGGSYEQYF